This T cell receptor beta chain was identified in a study of tumor-infiltrating lymphocytes in primary liver carcinoma. Between about 17 and 34 mg of unsorted bulk tissue served as the source from which RNA and DNA were co-extracted. The CDR3 runs 13 residues. Germline lookup yields CDR1 GTSNPN and CDR2 SVGIG (reference sequence). With around 450 ng total RNA as template and a constant-region primer, TCR beta cDNA was made. Employing slightly modified ARM-PCR, three nested multiplex PCR rounds were run, and these gave rise to the TCR beta libraries. The study ran its first two PCR rounds for roughly 11 cycles each, using TRBV1-TRBV30 forward primers and a C-beta reverse primer. TCRdb re-analysed the multiplex PCR reads in MiXCR, keeping a single row per CDR3 protein. The sample has approximately 100,000 distinct CDR3 sequences, approximately 70% seen once. This clonotype has a handful of counts. The junction departs from the called germline gene at one end, perhaps through a read error.

The V call is TRBV30, the J call TRBJ1-2; 7 positions match TRBD1. This sequence was found in a woman aged 55-69 years with primary liver carcinoma and hepatitis B virus infection. Sequenced sample: liver tumor tissue from sampling region 2. Subset indicated: tumor region T2, inferior pole. CDR3 loop: CARRLDRLDGYTF. Written as DNA, the CDR3 is TGTGCCCGGAGGCTGGACAGGTTGGATGGCTACACCTTC.